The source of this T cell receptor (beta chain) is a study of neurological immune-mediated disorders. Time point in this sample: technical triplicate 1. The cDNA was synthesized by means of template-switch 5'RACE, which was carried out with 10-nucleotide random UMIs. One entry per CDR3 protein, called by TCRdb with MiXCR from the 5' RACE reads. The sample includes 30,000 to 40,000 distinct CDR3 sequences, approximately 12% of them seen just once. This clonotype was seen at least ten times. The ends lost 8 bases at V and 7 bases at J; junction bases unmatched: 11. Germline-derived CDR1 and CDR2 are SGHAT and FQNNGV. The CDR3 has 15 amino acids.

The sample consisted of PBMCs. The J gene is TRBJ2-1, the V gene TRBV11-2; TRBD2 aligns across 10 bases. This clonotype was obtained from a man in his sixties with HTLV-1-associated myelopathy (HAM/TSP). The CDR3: CASASLSGRVNEQFF. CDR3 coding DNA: TGTGCCAGCGCCTCTTTGAGCGGGAGGGTTAATGAGCAGTTCTTC.